The 14 T cell receptor beta chains below all came from one sample that was sequenced in a study of cytotoxic CD8 clonotypes in ibrutinib-treated CLL. The protocol was immunoSEQ multiplex PCR, while the TCRdb copy is restricted to in-frame clones and leaves out a portion. Altogether 70,000 to 80,000 clones are present, over 65% being singletons, with the ten largest covering about 36%. Specimen: PBMCs, collected after 24 months of ibrutinib treatment. The receptors here all came from a human donor with chronic lymphocytic leukemia.

The V and J genes are TRBV6-1 and TRBJ2-2; 7 bases match TRBD1. Germline V gives CDR1 MNHNS, CDR2 SASEGT. The CDR3 contains 15 residues. J gave up 5 bases and V 5 bases, and 8 bases lay outside the gene matches. The CDR3 sequence is CASSSRDSLTGELFF. The CDR3 DNA reads TGTGCCAGCAGTTCCCGGGACAGTTTAACCGGGGAGCTGTTTTTT.

The V call is TRBV7-3, the J call TRBJ2-3; D perhaps matches TRBD1 (5 bases). This CDR3 has 14 amino acids. Germline V gene lookup returns CDR1 SGHTA and CDR2 FQGTGA. Trimming took 5 bases from V and 8 from J, leaving 17 bases between them. The CDR3 spells CASSPSIQDFTQYF. The CDR3 DNA sequence: TGTGCCAGCAGCCCATCCATACAGGATTTTACGCAGTATTTT.

The V gene is TRBV5-3, the J gene TRBJ1-5, with D unresolved. TRBV5-3 belongs to the ORF category, with a function that is uncertain. This CDR3 is 10 amino acids long. Deletions cut 3 bases from V and 6 bases from J, with 1 base between. CDR3 sequence: CARSCQPQHF. DNA of the CDR3: TGTGCCAGAAGCTGTCAGCCCCAGCATTTT.

The chain uses TRBV28 and TRBJ2-1; the D is unclear. This CDR3 is built from 14 residues. V lost 5 bases and J lost 4, with 12 bases in between. Germline CDR1 reads MDHEN; CDR2 reads SYDVKM. CDR3 DNA sequence: TGTGCCAGCAGTGACAAGGTGCCGTACAATGAGCAGTTCTTC. This sequence encodes CASSDKVPYNEQFF.

The chain employs TRBV11-3 and TRBJ2-3; the D is unclear. V dropped 5 bases and J dropped 3 bases, with 12 bases sitting between them. This CDR3 spans 14 amino acids. Germline loops: CDR1 SGHNT, CDR2 YENEEA. This CDR3 reads CASSKHGPTDTQYF. Here the CDR3 DNA reads TGTGCCAGCAGCAAACACGGACCTACAGATACGCAGTATTTT.

V is TRBV25-1 and J is TRBJ1-1; D may be TRBD1 (5 bases). The V gene's germline CDR1 is MGHDK and CDR2 SYGVNS. V lost 4 bases, J lost 1 base, and 10 bases lay in between. The length of the CDR3 is 14 residues. The chain's CDR3 is CASSGGLRNTEAFF. The CDR3 nucleotides read TGTGCCAGCAGTGGGGGACTTCGGAACACTGAAGCTTTCTTT.

The rearrangement uses TRBV6-5 and TRBJ2-2; maybe TRBD1 (5 bases). Germline V CDR1 and CDR2: MNHEY, SVGAGI. The CDR3 spans 12 residues. Between the trimmed V and J ends, which lost 6 bases and 4 bases, there was a span of 6 bases. This CDR3 is CASRQVTGELFF. The CDR3 bases are TGTGCCAGCAGACAGGTCACCGGGGAGCTGTTTTTT.

The rearrangement uses TRBV9 and TRBJ2-7; TRBD2 agrees at 12 bases. J was trimmed by 5 bases and V by 4 bases; bases with no gene match: 10. The germline gives CDR1 SGDLS, CDR2 YYNGEE. This CDR3 comprises 16 residues. The CDR3 region has the DNA TGTGCCAGCAGCCGACTAGCGGGAGCTAATCGAGACGAGCAGTACTTC. This codes for CASSRLAGANRDEQYF.

This clone appeared a single time. The chain links TRBV5-4 to TRBJ2-1; TRBD1 might be the D (5 bases). V lost 5 bases and J lost 1, with 10 bases in between. Germline CDR1 SGHNT, CDR2 YYREEE (reference sequence). The CDR3 spans 14 residues. This CDR3 is CASRQELSYNEQFF. The CDR3 DNA is TGTGCCAGCAGACAGGAGCTATCCTACAATGAGCAGTTCTTC.

V is TRBV4-1 and J is TRBJ2-1; D is undetermined. The CDR3 sequence is 18 residues long. Germline V gene data show CDR1 as MGHRA and CDR2 as YSYEKL. Trimming took 1 base from V and 8 from J, leaving 24 bases between them. CDR3 in amino acids: CASSQVSPRSGTRDEQFF. The CDR3 DNA reads TGCGCCAGCAGCCAAGTATCCCCACGCTCCGGAACAAGAGATGAGCAGTTCTTC.

The chain joins TRBV9 to TRBJ2-7; D tentatively reads TRBD1 or TRBD2 (5 bases each). V lost 0 bases, J lost 3 bases, and 13 bases lay in between. The germline V gene encodes CDR1 SGDLS and CDR2 YYNGEE. CDR3 length equals 15 residues. The CDR3, as DNA: TGTGCCAGCAGCGTAGCCTGGGACGGACTCTACGAGCAGTACTTC. Translating it yields CASSVAWDGLYEQYF.

The genes are TRBV5-1 and TRBJ2-7; the D gene is possibly TRBD1 (5 bases). Trimming shortened V by 0 bases and J by 2 bases, and 9 bases separated the two germline ends. Germline CDR1 reads SGHRS; CDR2 reads YFSETQ. CDR3 size: 14 residues. The DNA of the CDR3 is TGCGCCAGCAGCTTGGAGGGCAGGGCCTACGAGCAGTACTTC. Translated, it gives CASSLEGRAYEQYF.

The chain is built from TRBV11-2 and TRBJ2-5, with D unclear. Trimming took 0 bases from V and 1 from J, leaving 6 bases between them. Germline CDR1 SGHAT, CDR2 FQNNGV. The CDR3 has 14 residues. This chain's CDR3 is CASSLEQPQETQYF. As DNA, the CDR3 is TGTGCCAGCAGCTTAGAACAACCCCAAGAGACCCAGTACTTC.

The chain couples TRBV7-6 to TRBJ2-3, with 8 bases fitting TRBD2. Trimming removed 3 bases from V and 3 bases from J; junction bases left unmatched: 2. The CDR3 length is 14 residues. Per the germline V gene, CDR1 is SGHVS and CDR2 is FNYEAQ. CDR3 protein: CASSFAGGTDTQYF. In DNA form, the CDR3 reads TGTGCCAGCAGCTTCGCGGGAGGAACAGATACGCAGTATTTT. The full variable domain, with the rest looked up from reference TRBV7-6 and TRBJ2-3, is GAGVSQSPRYKVTKRGQDVALRCDPISGHVSLYWYRQALGQGPEFLTYFNYEAQQDKSGLPNDRFSAERPEGSISTLTIQRTEQRDSAMYRCASSFAGGTDTQYFGPGTRLTVL.